This T cell receptor beta chain was captured in a study of human T cells and chemical hapten exposure. The wider study: The variation in per-sample TCR yields arose mainly from small differences in pooled library volumes. Broader study findings: Expanded TCRs made up significantly more big CDR3 similarity clusters than controls did.

Germline assignment: CDR1 MRHNA and CDR2 SNTAGT. With 4 bases clipped from V and 3 bases from J, the junction kept 11 bases outside the gene matches. This CDR3 comprises 17 residues. Noted time point: patch test 1, 2 weeks after DPC sensitization. Indicated treatment: therapeutic diphenylcyclopropenone sensitization with weekly scalp DPC. Before extraction, the whole blood was not fractionated, and total RNA was taken from it. The sample holds a few counts of this clonotype. What it binds is unknown. Original processing methods: Between about 23,224 and 750,000 TCRs appeared in each sample, and the median stood at about 100,000. TCRdb ran MiXCR on the RACE reads and lists one entry per CDR3 protein. It is TCRdb's table, rather than the study itself, that gives the V and J calls and clone size. The table lists some 190,000 distinct CDR3 sequences, about a fifth of them singletons.

The V gene is TRBV6-4, the J gene TRBJ2-3, with TRBD2 matching over 9 bases. This sequence originates from a woman between 50 and 59 years old with alopecia areata. Some clones in this sample may be carry-over from other donors' samples. This material consisted of whole blood, taken in connection with sensitization to the hapten diphenylcyclopropenone (DPC). CDR3 sequence reads: CASSASRGSGRTDTQYF. The DNA of the CDR3 is TGTGCCAGCAGTGCCTCCCGCGGTAGCGGGAGAACAGATACGCAGTATTTT.